Sequencing of this TCR beta chain was carried out in a study of shared clonotypes between healthy human individuals (dated by TCRdb to the early 2020s). Regarding the research as a whole: Three men and a couple of women, aged 18 to 49 years, made up the cohort. Per donor, three plates each were used for CD4 naive and CD4 memory, two for CD8 naive, and one for CD8 memory. The study deeply sequenced blood TCR repertoires of five healthy adults to estimate repertoire size and the extent of clonotype sharing between individuals. To increase sequencing depth and limit assay-specific biases, different laboratories used diverse techniques to prepare libraries and sequence TCR repertoires. Per donor, leukapheresis produced somewhere between about 0.8 and 9 billion PBMCs.

Results and caveats for the whole study, not just this receptor: Naive subsets generally had larger estimated clonotype richness than memory subsets did. Higher generation probabilities were observed for clonotypes shared by all four sorted-subset donors than for non-shared clonotypes. About 5% of naive CD4, more than 3% of naive CD8, approximately 2% of memory CD4, and approximately 0.4% of memory CD8 clonotypes were shared across several donors. The genetic and exposure-history diversity represented was limited by the small number of donors. Sampling was restricted to blood, and TCR repertoires in tissues likely differ from the TCR repertoires found in blood. Pairwise subsampling indicated that sequencing depth was expected to affect the degree of clonotype sharing among donors. Even with the large sequencing depth, rarefaction of the sorted-subset datasets indicated that sequencing was incomplete.

The germline V gene yields SGHAT for CDR1 and FQNNGV for CDR2. Reading from cysteine to phenylalanine, the CDR3 counts 17 amino acids. CDR3 DNA only is kept here, 51 bases in frame from base 1. V trim: 1 base; J trim: 8 bases; unmatched bases: 13. Healthy HIV-negative adults with no recently reported acute infections or vaccinations were included as donors. Every donor was a Caucasian adult living in Nashville, Tennessee, USA. CD4+ T cells were enriched by magnetic negative selection, after which naive cells were positively selected on CD45RA and the negative fraction was taken as the memory subset. After blood collection by leukapheresis, PBMCs were isolated using Ficoll-Histopaque density gradient centrifugation and then cryopreserved in the vapor phase of liquid nitrogen. Analytical flow cytometry was used to check the purity and quantity of every magnetically sorted T cell population. From each sorted fraction, genomic DNA was isolated and quantified by UV absorbance on a Nanodrop 2000c.

Notes on this clone: It has no known antigen specificity. Base qualities are not recorded, but no much larger clone differs from it by a single base.

Using the deep immunoSEQ assay, multiplex PCR amplified TCR CDR3 regions from genomic DNA. Extracted genomic DNA from each cell subset was distributed evenly across all wells of several immunoSEQ 96-well plates, and each plate was treated as a replicate. For sorted subsets, approximately 210 ng genomic DNA, equal to tens of thousands of T cell genomes, was loaded into each replicate PCR. Purified libraries were measured with a Qubit 3.0 fluorometer, size-checked on a Bioanalyzer 2100, and measured again with the KAPA Library Quantification kit. Each immunoSEQ 96-well plate was sequenced on its own single-read 150-cycle Illumina NextSeq 550 flow cell. In the paper's pipeline: Because the immunoSEQ output included only junctional sequences and no quality scores, the filtering could not be the same as the filtering used for full-length reads. To assign V/J genes and CDR3, sequences were annotated using PyIR, a Python wrapper for IgBLAST v1.9, with IMGT germline references. Reads were filtered out if the reads had weak V/J assignments (E-value above 1e-6), no CDR3, stop codons, out-of-frame junctions, or ambiguous translated residues. A V3J clonotype was defined by an identical inferred V gene, J gene, and CDR3 amino acid sequence. The percentage overlap between two repertoires was calculated by dividing the number of shared unique clonotypes by the size of the smaller repertoire. RTK rarefaction, the Chao1 estimator, and Recon v2.1 estimates of unobserved clonotypes were used to assess repertoire richness. Generation probabilities for all TCRbeta clonotypes obtained by the gDNA method from a few donors were computed using OLGA. TCRdb mirrors the immuneACCESS table, restricted to in-frame sequences. Some clones are absent from its copies; in checked studies, under half trace to an unresolved V gene, and the reason for the others is unknown. The V and J calls and clone size were taken over from that table, and D and trimming were inferred from the DNA. The sample has around 2.5 million clones on record, 80% to 95% of them singletons. The ten largest clones capture 0.36% of the sample.

The clonotype comes from a man aged 18 to 35 in good health. Some clones in this sample may be carry-over from other donors' samples. Sequencing used naive CD4+ T cells from PBMCs. The cell subset or site label corresponds to: CD45RA+ positively selected. Recombination connected TRBV11-2 to TRBJ2-1; TRBD2 lines up with 8 middle nucleotides. The CDR3 region has the sequence CASSLVKVAGLIDEQFF. The nucleotides are TGTGCCAGCAGCTTAGTTAAGGTAGCGGGACTCATCGATGAGCAGTTCTTC.